Below are 27 T cell receptor beta chains sequenced from a single sample in a study of beta chain features in type 1 diabetes. The authors reverse transcribed all of the isolated RNA, so sequencing captured expressed TCRB transcripts. Libraries were prepared by immunoSEQ multiplex PCR; TCRdb keeps only in-frame clonotypes and omits some of them. Of fewer than 500,000 clones listed, approximately 15% are singletons. Sequenced input: naive CD4+ T cells from blood. These receptors originate from a man aged 25 to 40 in good health.

This clone was found a few times. This sequence joins TRBV11-2 and TRBJ2-5; D is ambiguous. The CDR3 spans 13 residues. Germline-derived CDR1 and CDR2 are SGHAT and FQNNGV. Trimming took 7 bases from V and 2 from J, leaving 11 bases between them. CDR3 sequence reads: CASTAAVQETQYF. In DNA, the CDR3 is TGTGCCAGCACTGCGGCGGTTCAAGAGACCCAGTACTTC.

The chain is built from TRBV2 and TRBJ2-1, with TRBD2 matching over 14 bases. V trimming: 6 bases; J trimming: 9 bases; junction bases outside the gene matches: 13. The length of the CDR3 is 17 residues. Germline-derived CDR1 and CDR2 are SNHLY and FYNNEI. CDR3 amino acids: CASSVGLAGGIFGEQFF. Here the CDR3 DNA reads TGTGCCAGCAGCGTCGGACTAGCGGGAGGCATTTTCGGTGAGCAGTTCTTC.

The chain recombines TRBV30 with TRBJ2-5, with TRBD1 as a possible D gene (5 bases). The germline CDR1 and CDR2 sequences are GTSNPN and SVGIG (reference sequence). V was shortened by 0 bases and J by 2 bases, with 16 bases between the two germline ends. The CDR3 runs 16 residues. The CDR3 protein is CAWSVQVSLTQETQYF. CDR3 DNA: TGTGCCTGGAGTGTACAGGTTAGCCTTACGCAAGAGACCCAGTACTTC.

The chain uses TRBV30 and TRBJ1-5; 8 positions agree with TRBD1. CDR1 is GTSNPN and CDR2 is SVGIG in the germline V gene (reference sequence). The CDR3 sequence is 15 residues long. V was pared by 4 bases and J by 2 bases, with 7 bases of the junction left unmatched. The CDR3 sequence is CAWKGQGYGNQPQHF. CDR3 nucleotide sequence: TGTGCCTGGAAAGGACAGGGCTACGGCAATCAGCCCCAGCATTTT.

This clone appeared a few times. The rearrangement links TRBV28 to TRBJ2-5; 11 nucleotides agree with TRBD1. The CDR3 is 15 amino acids. The germline gives CDR1 MDHEN, CDR2 SYDVKM. V shed 6 bases, J shed 5 bases, and the junction held 8 bases outside the gene matches. The chain's CDR3 is CASSLRTGGAETQYF. The CDR3 region has the DNA TGTGCCAGCAGCTTACGGACAGGGGGCGCGGAGACCCAGTACTTC.

This clone came up a few times. A much larger clone sits a single nucleotide away, making a read error possible. The chain couples TRBV5-4 to TRBJ2-5; D is unresolved. Germline values: CDR1 SGHNT, CDR2 YYREEE (reference sequence). CDR3 length: 11 residues. Trimming took off 2 bases at V and 4 bases at J, with 3 bases between the two ends. DNA for the CDR3: TGTGCCAGCAGCTTCGGAGAGACCCAGTACTTC. This translates into CASSFGETQYF.

The chain joins TRBV27 to TRBJ2-5; 12 nucleotides agree with TRBD2. V shed 4 bases, J shed 5 bases, and the junction held 11 bases outside the gene matches. Germline CDR1 is MNHEY and CDR2 is SMNVEV (reference sequence). This CDR3 is built from 17 residues. CDR3 residues: CASSSPATSGSRETQYF. CDR3 sequence (DNA): TGTGCCAGCAGTTCGCCTGCGACTAGCGGGAGTAGGGAGACCCAGTACTTC.

The chain has TRBV7-3 and TRBJ2-1, with TRBD2 matching over 11 bases. Germline trimming cut 5 bases from V and 4 bases from J; bases unmatched to any gene: 7. Germline V gene lookup returns CDR1 SGHTA and CDR2 FQGTGA. This CDR3 comprises 16 residues. The CDR3 spells CASSTTSGSMYNEQFF. The DNA for the CDR3 is TGTGCCAGCAGCACTACTAGCGGGAGTATGTACAATGAGCAGTTCTTC. The full variable domain, in which reference TRBV7-3 and TRBJ2-1 provide the parts outside the CDR3, is GAGVSQTPSNKVTEKGKYVELRCDPISGHTALYWYRQSLGQGPEFLIYFQGTGAADDSGLPNDRFFAVRPEGSVSTLKIQRTERGDSAVYLCASSTTSGSMYNEQFFGPGTRLTVL.

This clone was seen a few times. The chain is built from TRBV7-9 and TRBJ2-3; D might be TRBD2 (5 bases). Trimming removed 5 bases at V and 3 bases at J, with 15 bases between. From germline, CDR1 is SEHNR and CDR2 FQNEAQ (reference sequence). The CDR3 is made up of 15 amino acids. The CDR3 is CASSLDTRGTDTQYF. The CDR3, as DNA: TGTGCCAGCAGCCTGGATACTAGAGGAACAGATACGCAGTATTTT.

The chain is built from TRBV7-8 and TRBJ2-4; D unresolved. The CDR3 runs 11 residues. V was shortened by 4 bases and J by 6 bases, with 4 bases between the two germline ends. CDR1 and CDR2 from the germline V gene are SGHVS and FQNEAQ. CDR3 sequence (DNA): TGTGCCAGCAGCTCTTTAAACATTCAGTACTTC. Its protein is CASSSLNIQYF.

This clone was seen a few times. J is TRBJ1-2 and V is TRBV10-3; D remains unclear. The CDR3 totals 12 residues. Per the germline V gene, CDR1 is ENHRY and CDR2 is SYGVKD. The germline V and J ends were trimmed by 4 bases and 3 bases, with 6 bases remaining between them. CDR3 coding DNA: TGTGCCATCAGTGGGGTGGACTATGGCTACACCTTC. It yields the protein CAISGVDYGYTF.

A few counts support this clone. The rearrangement links TRBV6-5 to TRBJ2-7, with D maybe TRBD2 (6 bases). This CDR3 is 15 amino acids long. V lost 0 bases and J lost 6, with 15 bases in between. In germline, CDR1 is MNHEY, CDR2 SVGAGI. The CDR3, as DNA: TGTGCCAGCAGTTACTCGAACCCGGACTACGGCGAGCAGTACTTC. Residues: CASSYSNPDYGEQYF.

V is TRBV5-4 and J is TRBJ2-7, with D maybe TRBD2 (6 bases). V was cut by 4 bases and J by 2 bases, with 16 bases left in between. Germline V gene lookup returns CDR1 SGHNT and CDR2 YYREEE (reference sequence). This CDR3 has 15 residues. CDR3 amino acids: CASSGPGLLTYEQYF. In DNA, the CDR3 is TGTGCCAGCAGCGGCCCGGGACTCCTGACCTACGAGCAGTACTTC.

In its sample, this clone was seen a few times. This chain joins TRBV10-3 and TRBJ2-3; D is unclear. V gave up 11 bases and J gave up 0 bases, with 12 bases separating them. This CDR3 spans 13 amino acids. The V gene's germline CDR1 is ENHRY and CDR2 SYGVKD. CDR3 sequence (DNA): TGTGCCTCGCACGGACCGAGCACAGATACGCAGTATTTT. Encoded protein: CASHGPSTDTQYF.

This clone was counted at least ten times. V is TRBV7-8 and J is TRBJ2-1; 14 bases are a match to TRBD2. Per germline, CDR1 SGHVS and CDR2 FQNEAQ. Unmatched junction bases numbered 1, after V lost 5 bases and J lost 4 bases. CDR3 length equals 15 residues. The DNA for the CDR3 is TGTGCCAGCAGCAGACTAGCGGGAGGGTACAATGAGCAGTTCTTC. Translating it yields CASSRLAGGYNEQFF.

V gene TRBV9 combines with J gene TRBJ1-2; 7 bases line up with TRBD1. The CDR3 length is 15 residues. The V gene end was trimmed by 4 bases and the J gene end by 5 bases; junction bases not matched to a gene: 11. CDR1 SGDLS and CDR2 YYNGEE come from the germline V gene. The CDR3 region is CASSPQTGMKYGYTF. CDR3 nucleotides: TGTGCCAGCAGCCCTCAGACAGGGATGAAGTATGGCTACACCTTC.

V gene TRBV29-1 combines with J gene TRBJ2-7; D is perhaps TRBD2 (5 bases). Germline V gene lookup returns CDR1 SQVTM and CDR2 ANQGSEA. The CDR3 runs to 12 residues. Trimming cost V 5 bases and J 1 base, with 9 bases left between them. The chain's CDR3 is CSVKAGSYEQYF. CDR3 nucleotides: TGCAGCGTTAAGGCGGGTTCCTACGAGCAGTACTTC.

In its sample, this clone was seen a few times. The chain couples TRBV14 to TRBJ1-2; D gene ambiguous. V lost 1 base, J lost 3 bases, and 15 bases lay in between. The CDR3 is 16 amino acids. Germline V lookup: CDR1 SGHDN, CDR2 FVKESK. The CDR3, as DNA: TGTGCCAGCAGCCAAGTCACAGTGTTTCGGGACTATGGCTACACCTTC. Its protein product is CASSQVTVFRDYGYTF.

This chain links TRBV11-2 with TRBJ2-1; D unclear. This CDR3 contains 13 residues. The germline V and J ends were trimmed by 2 bases and 3 bases, with 5 bases remaining between them. The germline gives CDR1 SGHAT, CDR2 FQNNGV. The CDR3 protein is CASSLPVYNEQFF. The CDR3 DNA sequence: TGTGCCAGCAGCTTACCCGTCTACAATGAGCAGTTCTTC.

This clone was found a few times. The chain employs TRBV2 and TRBJ1-1, with a tentative D call TRBD1 (5 bases). From germline, CDR1 is SNHLY and CDR2 FYNNEI. V gave up 8 bases and J gave up 0 bases, with 10 bases separating them. The CDR3 has 13 residues. The CDR3 region has the DNA TGTGCCAGCGGGGGAGAGGTGAACACTGAAGCTTTCTTT. Encoded protein: CASGGEVNTEAFF.

J is TRBJ2-7 and V is TRBV7-2; 9 bases match TRBD1. The CDR3 is 15 amino acids. Looked up from germline, CDR1 is SGHTA and CDR2 is FQGNSA. With V trimmed by 4 bases and J by 5 bases, 9 bases remained unmatched. The CDR3 region is CASSSFAGQGNEQYV. For the CDR3, the DNA is TGTGCCAGCAGCTCATTCGCCGGACAGGGGAACGAGCAGTACGTC.

The V and J genes are TRBV6-6 and TRBJ2-7, with a tentative D call TRBD1 (7 bases). Germline assignment: CDR1 MNHNY and CDR2 SVGAGI (reference sequence). The CDR3 has 16 amino acids. With 7 bases removed from V and 4 bases from J, the gap between germline ends came to 23 bases. CDR3 amino acids: CASTPGGVAVLYEQYV. The CDR3, as DNA: TGTGCCAGCACCCCAGGGGGTGTAGCGGTTCTGTACGAGCAGTACGTC.

The table lists this clone with a few counts. V and J are TRBV10-3 and TRBJ2-7; 7 bases map to TRBD1. The germline CDR1 and CDR2 sequences are ENHRY and SYGVKD. The CDR3 runs 16 residues. V shed 6 bases and J 1 base; nucleotides not matched to a gene: 12. CDR3 in DNA: TGTGCCATCAGCCTTCGTCCAGGGACAGCTTCCTACGAGCAGTACGTC. This gives the protein CAISLRPGTASYEQYV.

This clone was found a few times. The J gene is TRBJ2-3, the V gene TRBV2; 11 nucleotides line up with TRBD1. Per the germline V gene, CDR1 is SNHLY and CDR2 is FYNNEI. The CDR3 contains 16 residues. V shed 6 bases and J 1 base; nucleotides not matched to a gene: 6. DNA for the CDR3: TGTGCCAGCAGCTCCGGACAGGGGGCCGGCACAGATACGCAGTATTTT. Protein: CASSSGQGAGTDTQYF.

The V call is TRBV7-9, the J call TRBJ2-1; weak D call: TRBD2 (6 bases). The CDR3 totals 16 residues. Trimming stripped 7 bases from V and 3 bases from J, with 19 bases between. CDR1 and CDR2 (germline): SEHNR, FQNEAQ (reference sequence). Here the CDR3 reads CASTLAGGSSYNEQFF. In nucleotides, the CDR3 is TGTGCCAGCACCCTTGCAGGAGGGTCAAGCTACAATGAGCAGTTCTTC. The full variable domain, with the rest looked up from reference TRBV7-9 and TRBJ2-1, is DTGVSQNPRHKITKRGQNVTFRCDPISEHNRLYWYRQTLGQGPEFLTYFQNEAQLEKSRLLSDRFSAERPKGSFSTLEIQRTEQGDSAMYLCASTLAGGSSYNEQFFGPGTRLTVL.

V gene TRBV2 combines with J gene TRBJ2-7; D ambiguous. Trimming stripped 2 bases from V and 3 bases from J, with 5 bases between. Germline V CDR1 and CDR2: SNHLY, FYNNEI. The CDR3 length is 12 residues. The CDR3 protein is CASSEIIYEQYV. DNA for the CDR3: TGTGCCAGCAGTGAAATAATCTACGAGCAGTACGTC.

This chain joins TRBV7-2 and TRBJ2-1; no reliable D call. The CDR3 is 16 residues long. Trimming took off 5 bases at V and 0 bases at J, with 14 bases between the two ends. The V gene's germline CDR1 is SGHTA and CDR2 FQGNSA. The chain's CDR3 is CASSLRPLSSYNEQFF. The CDR3, as DNA: TGTGCCAGCAGCCTGCGACCCCTAAGCTCCTACAATGAGCAGTTCTTC.